This is a list of T cell receptor beta chains from one sample in a study of technical replicates of blood from a few donors. The protocol was immunoSEQ multiplex PCR, while the TCRdb copy is restricted to in-frame clones and leaves out a portion. The table lists tens of thousands of clones, roughly 93% of them singletons. Sequenced: T cells isolated from PBMCs. Source of these receptors: a human donor in good health. Both conserved end residues are part of each CDR3. The D gene is left open where the match is weak. Size tells how often a clone was seen (once, few, many) or the class of an expanded clone, and some rows leave it out.

clone_size d_call cdr3_length j_call v_call cdr3_aa cdr3_nt
. . 14 TRBJ2-5 TRBV6-5 CASSYVIGEETQYF TGTGCCAGCAGTTACGTAATCGGGGAAGAGACCCAGTACTTC
few TRBD2 18 TRBJ2-3 TRBV6-1 CASSVRGLAGGYTDTQYF TGTGCCAGCAGTGTTCGGGGACTAGCGGGGGGTTACACAGATACGCAGTATTTT
. TRBD2 17 TRBJ2-2 TRBV2 CASSGQGRERPQRELFF TGTGCCAGCAGTGGACAAGGGCGGGAGAGACCTCAGAGGGAGCTGTTTTTT
. . 14 TRBJ1-6 TRBV7-9 CASRRGGSNSPLHF TGTGCCAGCAGGCGGGGGGGGTCCAATTCACCCCTCCACTTT
. . 14 TRBJ2-1 TRBV5-1 CASSSEPGDNEQFF TGCGCCAGCAGCTCGGAACCCGGGGACAATGAGCAGTTCTTC
. TRBD1 15 TRBJ1-2 TRBV5-6 CASSRGQGWSYGYTF TGTGCCAGCAGCCGGGGACAGGGTTGGAGCTATGGCTACACCTTC
. . 17 TRBJ2-7 TRBV19 CASSIDPEGPDDYEQYF TGTGCCAGTAGTATAGACCCCGAGGGCCCGGATGACTACGAGCAGTACTTC
. . 17 TRBJ2-5 TRBV29-1 CSVEGLIGHPFGETQYF TGCAGCGTTGAAGGATTAATAGGACACCCATTCGGGGAGACCCAGTACTTC
. TRBD2 15 TRBJ2-1 TRBV5-1 CASSLGTSGFNEQFF TGCGCCAGCAGCTTAGGGACTAGCGGGTTCAATGAGCAGTTCTTC
. . 15 TRBJ2-7 TRBV6-5 CASSYWGEGRDEQYF TGTGCCAGCAGTTACTGGGGTGAGGGCCGCGACGAGCAGTACTTC
once TRBD1 15 TRBJ1-3 TRBV2 CASSGTGYFGNTIYF TGTGCCAGCAGTGGGACAGGGTACTTTGGAAACACCATATATTTT
. . 18 TRBJ2-3 TRBV7-6 CASSLENRLVQNTDTQYF TGTGCCAGCAGCTTAGAAAACCGTTTAGTACAGAACACAGATACGCAGTATTTT
. . 14 TRBJ1-5 TRBV6-5 CASSYVASPGTQHF TGTGCCAGCAGTTACGTGGCGTCCCCGGGGACCCAGCATTTT
. . 16 TRBJ1-2 TRBV19 CASSTQQDRFRYGYTF TGTGCCAGTAGTACCCAACAAGACAGGTTCCGCTATGGCTACACCTTC
. . 14 TRBJ2-6 TRBV27 CASNPTGGANVLTF TGTGCCAGCAATCCGACGGGGGGGGCCAACGTCCTGACTTTC
. . 10 TRBJ2-5 TRBV6-5 CAYRRETQYF TGTGCCTACCGGCGGGAGACCCAGTACTTC
. TRBD1 14 TRBJ1-1 TRBV18 CASSPSRDRGEAFF TGTGCCAGCTCACCGTCCCGGGACAGGGGTGAAGCTTTCTTT
. . 14 TRBJ2-5 TRBV9 CASSPRGSEETQYF TGTGCCAGCAGCCCGAGGGGGTCAGAGGAGACCCAGTACTTC
. . 14 TRBJ2-1 TRBV27 CASSGFPVYNEQFF TGTGCCAGCAGTGGTTTTCCGGTCTACAATGAGCAGTTCTTC
. TRBD2 17 TRBJ2-3 TRBV7-3 CASSPEGLAGGSWVLNF TGTGCCAGCAGCCCTGAGGGACTAGCGGGGGGCAGTTGGGTGTTGAATTTT
. . 12 TRBJ1-1 TRBV29-1 CSVELRGAEAFF TGCAGCGTTGAACTGCGGGGGGCTGAAGCTTTCTTT
. TRBD1 18 TRBJ2-6 TRBV2 CASSDPGQGLAGANVLTF TGTGCCAGCAGTGACCCGGGACAGGGGTTAGCTGGGGCCAACGTCCTGACTTTC
. TRBD1 16 TRBJ1-2 TRBV27 CASSFGTGDSSYGYTF TGTGCCAGCAGTTTTGGGACAGGGGACAGCTCGTATGGCTACACCTTC
. TRBD1 15 TRBJ1-2 TRBV15 CATSRDRGTVDGYTF TGTGCCACCAGCAGAGATCGAGGGACAGTGGATGGCTACACCTTC